This T cell receptor (beta chain) was obtained from a study of regulatory T cells in long-lasting Graves disease. There are many counts of this clonotype. Documented time point: newly diagnosed GD, antithyroid drugs for less than 3 months. Scientists built the TCR library using RNA that was extracted from PBMCs. Arm-PCR of CDR3 regions and iRepertoire HTBI primers were the basis on which TCR beta libraries were built. TCRdb processed the multiplex PCR reads anew with MiXCR; each CDR3 protein has one entry. Counted here are 450,000 to 650,000 distinct CDR3 sequences, 15% to 20% occurring once; the ten biggest clones make up 20% to 30%. This same sample was also taken into another study, of T cells in Graves' hyperthyroidism and ophthalmopathy. From that second work: Diagnosis of hyperthyroidism was new in patients aged 18 to 65, and its duration was under 2 months. Uncontrolled infection, other autoimmune disease, pregnancy or lactation disqualified patients from enrolment. The model foresaw ophthalmopathy a median around 6 months prior to onset.

The sample in question was peripheral blood mononuclear cells (PBMCs), obtained at new diagnosis, from a patient treated with antithyroid drugs. This sequence originates from a woman aged 35-60 years with Graves disease.

Here the CDR3 reads CASSLRAGGPGNEQFF. The CDR3, as DNA: TGTGCCAGCAGCCTAAGGGCGGGGGGGCCGGGCAATGAGCAGTTCTTC. The chain employs TRBV12-3 or TRBV12-4 and TRBJ2-1; 9 nucleotides align to TRBD2. The CDR3 is made up of 16 amino acids. The V segment lost 6 bases and the J segment 6 bases; nucleotides outside the gene matches: 12.